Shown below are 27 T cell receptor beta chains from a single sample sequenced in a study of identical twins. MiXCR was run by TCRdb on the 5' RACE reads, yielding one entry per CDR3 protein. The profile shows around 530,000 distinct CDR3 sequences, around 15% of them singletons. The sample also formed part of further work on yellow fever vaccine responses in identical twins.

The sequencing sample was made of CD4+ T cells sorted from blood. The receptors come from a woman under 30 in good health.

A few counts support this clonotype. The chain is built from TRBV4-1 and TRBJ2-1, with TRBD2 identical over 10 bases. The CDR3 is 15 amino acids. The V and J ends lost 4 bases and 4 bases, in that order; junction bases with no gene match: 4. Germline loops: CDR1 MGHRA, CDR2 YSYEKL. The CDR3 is CASSPGLAEYNEQFF. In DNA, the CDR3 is TGCGCCAGCAGCCCTGGACTAGCGGAGTACAATGAGCAGTTCTTC.

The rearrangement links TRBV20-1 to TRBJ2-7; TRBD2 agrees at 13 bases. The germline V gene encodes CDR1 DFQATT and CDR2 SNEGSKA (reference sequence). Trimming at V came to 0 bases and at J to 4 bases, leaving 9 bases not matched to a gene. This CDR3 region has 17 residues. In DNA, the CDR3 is TGCAGTGCTAGAGATTCCCAGAGACTAGCGGGGGGATACGAGCAGTACTTC. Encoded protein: CSARDSQRLAGGYEQYF.

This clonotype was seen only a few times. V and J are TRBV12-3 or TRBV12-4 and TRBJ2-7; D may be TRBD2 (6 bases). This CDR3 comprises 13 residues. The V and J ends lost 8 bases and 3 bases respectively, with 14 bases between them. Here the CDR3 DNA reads TGTGCCAGCGGGAAAGGAGGGAACTACGAGCAGTACTTC. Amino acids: CASGKGGNYEQYF.

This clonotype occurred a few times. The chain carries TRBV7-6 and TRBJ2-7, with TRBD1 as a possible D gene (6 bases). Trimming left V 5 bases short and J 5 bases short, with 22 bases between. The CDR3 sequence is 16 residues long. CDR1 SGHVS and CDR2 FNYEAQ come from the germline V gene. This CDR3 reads CASSGTADRLDDEQYF. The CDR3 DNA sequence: TGTGCCAGCAGCGGCACAGCCGACAGGTTAGACGACGAGCAGTACTTC.

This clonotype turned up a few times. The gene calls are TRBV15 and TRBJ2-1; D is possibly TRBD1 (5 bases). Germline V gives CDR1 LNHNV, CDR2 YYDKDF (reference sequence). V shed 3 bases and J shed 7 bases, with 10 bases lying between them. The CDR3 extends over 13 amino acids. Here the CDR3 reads CATSSQGFNEQFF. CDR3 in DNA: TGTGCCACCAGCAGTCAGGGTTTTAATGAGCAGTTCTTC.

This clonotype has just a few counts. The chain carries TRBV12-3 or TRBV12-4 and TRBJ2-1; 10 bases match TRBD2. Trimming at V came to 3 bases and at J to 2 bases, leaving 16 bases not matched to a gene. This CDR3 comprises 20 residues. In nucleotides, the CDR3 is TGTGCCAGCAGTTTTCCCAGCGGGGGGGCCCCCCTAGATACCTACAATGAGCAGTTCTTC. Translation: CASSFPSGGAPLDTYNEQFF.

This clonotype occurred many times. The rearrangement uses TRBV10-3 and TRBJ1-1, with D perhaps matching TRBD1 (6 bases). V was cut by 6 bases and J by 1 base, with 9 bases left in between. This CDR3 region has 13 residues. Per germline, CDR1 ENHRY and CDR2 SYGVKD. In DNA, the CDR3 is TGTGCCATCAGGTCAGGGGAGAACACTGAAGCTTTCTTT. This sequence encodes CAIRSGENTEAFF.

CDR3 residues: CASSPSGQGNQETQYF. As DNA, the CDR3 is TGCGCCAGCAGCCCCTCGGGACAGGGAAATCAAGAGACCCAGTACTTC. The chain uses TRBV4-1 and TRBJ2-5; 9 bases match TRBD1. Looked up from germline, CDR1 is MGHRA and CDR2 is YSYEKL. The ends lost 4 bases at V and 2 bases at J; junction bases unmatched: 8. This CDR3 has 16 residues.

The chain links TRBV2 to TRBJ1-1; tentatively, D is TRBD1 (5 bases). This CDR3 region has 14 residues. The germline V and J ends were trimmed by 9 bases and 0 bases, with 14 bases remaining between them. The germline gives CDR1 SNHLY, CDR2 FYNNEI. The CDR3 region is CASEGVGVNTEAFF. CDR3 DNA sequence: TGTGCCAGTGAAGGGGTTGGGGTGAACACTGAAGCTTTCTTT.

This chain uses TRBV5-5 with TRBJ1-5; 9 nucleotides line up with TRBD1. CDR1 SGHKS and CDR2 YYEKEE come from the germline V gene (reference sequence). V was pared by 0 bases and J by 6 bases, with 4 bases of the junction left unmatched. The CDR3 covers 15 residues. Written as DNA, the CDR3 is TGTGCCAGCAGCTTGGTGACAGGGGGAGCTCAGCCCCAGCATTTT. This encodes CASSLVTGGAQPQHF.

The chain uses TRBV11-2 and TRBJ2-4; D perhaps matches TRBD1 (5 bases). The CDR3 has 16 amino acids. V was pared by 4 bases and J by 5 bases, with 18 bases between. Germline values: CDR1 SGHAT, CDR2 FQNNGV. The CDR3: CASSSRPSGMENIQYF. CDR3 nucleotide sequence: TGTGCCAGCAGCTCGAGACCTTCAGGGATGGAAAACATTCAGTACTTC.

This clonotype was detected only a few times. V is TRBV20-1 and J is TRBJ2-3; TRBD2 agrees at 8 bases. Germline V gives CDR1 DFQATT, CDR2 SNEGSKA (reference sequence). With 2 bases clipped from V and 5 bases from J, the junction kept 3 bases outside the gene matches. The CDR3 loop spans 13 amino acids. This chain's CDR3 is CSARREGIDTQYF. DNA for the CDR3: TGCAGTGCTAGACGGGAGGGGATAGATACGCAGTATTTT.

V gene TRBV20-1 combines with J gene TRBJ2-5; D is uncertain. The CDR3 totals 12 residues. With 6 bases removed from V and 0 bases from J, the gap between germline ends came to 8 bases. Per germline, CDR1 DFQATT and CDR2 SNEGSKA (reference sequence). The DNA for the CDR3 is TGCAGTGCCCCCCCGTACCAAGAGACCCAGTACTTC. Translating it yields CSAPPYQETQYF.

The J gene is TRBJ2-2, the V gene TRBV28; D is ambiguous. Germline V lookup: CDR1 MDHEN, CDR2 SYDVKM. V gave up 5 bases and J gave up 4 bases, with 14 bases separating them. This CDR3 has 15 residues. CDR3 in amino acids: CASSEVWGSTGELFF. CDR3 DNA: TGTGCCAGCAGTGAGGTCTGGGGTAGCACCGGGGAGCTGTTTTTT.

In DNA form, the CDR3 reads TGTGCCAGCAGCTCCCGGGACAGGGCTTCGGGGGCTTTCTTT. Encoded protein: CASSSRDRASGAFF. The chain links TRBV5-6 to TRBJ1-1, with TRBD1 matching over 9 bases. CDR3 length: 14 amino acids. The ends lost 3 bases at V and 11 bases at J; junction bases unmatched: 11. The germline gives CDR1 SGHDT, CDR2 YYEEEE.

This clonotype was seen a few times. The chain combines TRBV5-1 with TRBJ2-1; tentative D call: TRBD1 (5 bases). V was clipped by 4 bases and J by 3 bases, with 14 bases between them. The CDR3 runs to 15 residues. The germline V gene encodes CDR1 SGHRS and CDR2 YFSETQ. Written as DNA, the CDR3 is TGCGCCAGCAGCACAGACAGCGAGCTCTACAATGAGCAGTTCTTC. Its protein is CASSTDSELYNEQFF. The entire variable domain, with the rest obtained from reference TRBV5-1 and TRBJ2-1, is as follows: KAGVTQTPRYLIKTRGQQVTLSCSPISGHRSVSWYQQTPGQGLQFLFEYFSETQRNKGNFPGRFSGRQFSNSRSEMNVSTLELGDSALYLCASSTDSELYNEQFFGPGTRLTVL.

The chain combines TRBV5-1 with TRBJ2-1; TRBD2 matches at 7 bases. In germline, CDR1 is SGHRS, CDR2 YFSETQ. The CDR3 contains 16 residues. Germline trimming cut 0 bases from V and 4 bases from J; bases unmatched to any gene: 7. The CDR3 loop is CASSLDGLEVYNEQFF. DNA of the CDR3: TGCGCCAGCAGCTTGGACGGACTAGAGGTTTACAATGAGCAGTTCTTC.

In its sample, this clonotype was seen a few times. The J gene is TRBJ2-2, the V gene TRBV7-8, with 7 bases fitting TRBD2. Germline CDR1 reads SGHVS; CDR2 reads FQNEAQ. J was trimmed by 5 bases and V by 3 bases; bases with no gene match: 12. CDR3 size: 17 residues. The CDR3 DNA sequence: TGTGCCAGCAGCTTTCCTCCTACGGCGGGAGTAACCGGGGAGCTGTTTTTT. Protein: CASSFPPTAGVTGELFF.

The DNA for the CDR3 is TGTGCCATCAGACAACGGGAGGCCCAAGATACGCAGTATTTT. This translates into CAIRQREAQDTQYF. The chain employs TRBV10-3 and TRBJ2-3, with 7 bases fitting TRBD2. Germline CDR1 is ENHRY and CDR2 is SYGVKD. This CDR3 is 14 amino acids long. After removal of 6 bases from V and 5 bases from J, the junction contained 8 bases not matched to a gene.

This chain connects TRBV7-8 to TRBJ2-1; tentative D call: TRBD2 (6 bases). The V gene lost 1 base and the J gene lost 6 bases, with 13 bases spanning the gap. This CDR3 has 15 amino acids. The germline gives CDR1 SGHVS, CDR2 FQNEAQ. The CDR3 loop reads CASSLDGSALNEQFF. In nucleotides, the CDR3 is TGTGCCAGCAGCTTAGACGGGAGCGCGCTCAATGAGCAGTTCTTC.

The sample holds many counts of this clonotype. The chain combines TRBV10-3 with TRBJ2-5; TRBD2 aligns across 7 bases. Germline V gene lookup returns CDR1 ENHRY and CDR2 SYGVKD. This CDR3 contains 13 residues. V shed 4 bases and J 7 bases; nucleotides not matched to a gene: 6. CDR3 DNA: TGTGCCATCAGTGGGGGGGGTCTTGGGACCCAGTACTTC. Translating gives CAISGGGLGTQYF.

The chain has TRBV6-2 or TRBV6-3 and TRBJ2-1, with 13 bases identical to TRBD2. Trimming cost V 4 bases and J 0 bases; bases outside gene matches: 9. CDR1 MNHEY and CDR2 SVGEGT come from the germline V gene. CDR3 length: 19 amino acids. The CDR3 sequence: CASSFFPGTSGNSYNEQFF. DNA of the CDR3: TGTGCCAGCAGTTTTTTTCCCGGGACTAGCGGGAACTCCTACAATGAGCAGTTCTTC.

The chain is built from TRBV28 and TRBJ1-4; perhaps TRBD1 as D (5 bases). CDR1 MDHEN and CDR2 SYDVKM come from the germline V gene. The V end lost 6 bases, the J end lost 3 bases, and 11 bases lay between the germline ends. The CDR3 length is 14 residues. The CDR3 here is CASRTGTANEKLFF. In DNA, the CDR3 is TGTGCCAGCAGGACGGGGACGGCTAATGAAAAACTGTTTTTT. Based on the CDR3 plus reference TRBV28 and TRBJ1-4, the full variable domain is DVKVTQSSRYLVKRTGEKVFLECVQDMDHENMFWYRQDPGLGLRLIYFSYDVKMKEKGDIPEGYSVSREKKERFSLILESASTNQTSMYLCASRTGTANEKLFFGSGTQLSVL.

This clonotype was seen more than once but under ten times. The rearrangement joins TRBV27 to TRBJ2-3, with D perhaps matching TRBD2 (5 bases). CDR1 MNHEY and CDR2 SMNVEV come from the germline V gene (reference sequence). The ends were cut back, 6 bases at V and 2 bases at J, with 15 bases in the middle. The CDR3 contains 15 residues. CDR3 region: CASRNPLRVTDTQYF. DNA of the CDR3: TGTGCCAGCAGAAACCCTCTGAGGGTCACAGATACGCAGTATTTT.

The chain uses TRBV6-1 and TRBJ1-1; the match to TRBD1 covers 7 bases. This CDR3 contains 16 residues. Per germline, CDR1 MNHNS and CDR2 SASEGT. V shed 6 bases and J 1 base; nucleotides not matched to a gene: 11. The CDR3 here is CASSSNTGAKNTEAFF. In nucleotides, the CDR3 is TGTGCCAGCAGCTCCAACACAGGGGCTAAGAACACTGAAGCTTTCTTT.

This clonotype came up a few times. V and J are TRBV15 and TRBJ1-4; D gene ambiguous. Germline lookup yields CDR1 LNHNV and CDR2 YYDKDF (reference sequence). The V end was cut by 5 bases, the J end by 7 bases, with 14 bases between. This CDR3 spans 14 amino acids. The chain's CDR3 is CATSAQRPGEKLFF. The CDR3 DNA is TGTGCCACCAGCGCACAGCGGCCGGGTGAAAAACTGTTTTTT.

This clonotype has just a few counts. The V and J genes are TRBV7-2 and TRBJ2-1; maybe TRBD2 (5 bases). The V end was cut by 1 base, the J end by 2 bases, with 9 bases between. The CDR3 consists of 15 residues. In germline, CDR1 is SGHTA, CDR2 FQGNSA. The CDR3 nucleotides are TGTGCCAGCAGCTTAGATGGTAGCGCCTACAATGAGCAGTTCTTC. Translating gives CASSLDGSAYNEQFF.